One sample yielded the 7 T cell receptor beta chains listed below, sequenced in a study of blood T cell repertoires in COVID-19. Using immunoSEQ multiplex PCR, the repertoire was profiled, and TCRdb retains in-frame clones only, with some absent. Found here are around 260,000 clones, 89% of them singletons; the top ten hold 0.94%. The sequencing input was peripheral blood. These receptors all come from a woman in her thirties or forties who had recovered from COVID-19.

Many counts were recorded for this clone. This chain uses TRBV7-9 with TRBJ2-1; TRBD2 aligns across 9 bases. The V gene's germline CDR1 is SEHNR and CDR2 FQNEAQ (reference sequence). There are 17 residues in the CDR3. The ends lost 7 bases at V and 1 base at J; junction bases unmatched: 11. CDR3 nucleotides: TGTGCCAGCACCAGAAGCGGGGGGAGGGAATCCTACAATGAGCAGTTCTTC. It specifies CASTRSGGRESYNEQFF.

V usage is TRBV11-1 and J usage is TRBJ2-3; D possibly corresponds to TRBD1 (6 bases). Trimming removed 5 bases from V and 5 bases from J, with 14 bases in between. In germline, CDR1 is SGHAT, CDR2 FQDESV (reference sequence). This CDR3 comprises 14 residues. CDR3 region: CASSGAGQIDTQYF. The CDR3 nucleotides read TGTGCCAGCAGCGGGGCTGGACAGATAGATACGCAGTATTTT.

The chain employs TRBV28 and TRBJ2-1; D is uncertain. The germline V gene encodes CDR1 MDHEN and CDR2 SYDVKM. V dropped 6 bases and J dropped 5 bases, with 2 bases sitting between them. CDR3 length equals 10 residues. CDR3 in amino acids: CASSNNEQFF. The CDR3 DNA sequence: TGTGCCAGCAGCAACAATGAGCAGTTCTTC. Looking up the rest from reference TRBV28 and TRBJ2-1 gives the full variable domain: DVKVTQSSRYLVKRTGEKVFLECVQDMDHENMFWYRQDPGLGLRLIYFSYDVKMKEKGDIPEGYSVSREKKERFSLILESASTNQTSMYLCASSNNEQFFGPGTRLTVL.

The chain has TRBV30 and TRBJ2-7; 7 bases map to TRBD1. V shed 5 bases and J 3 bases; nucleotides not matched to a gene: 4. Germline-derived CDR1 and CDR2 are GTSNPN and SVGIG (reference sequence). The CDR3 consists of 12 residues. The CDR3 nucleotides are TGTGCCTGGGGACAGGCTTACTACGAGCAGTACTTC. This codes for CAWGQAYYEQYF. Together with reference TRBV30 and TRBJ2-7, the CDR3 gives the full variable domain: SQTIHQWPATLVQPVGSPLSLECTVEGTSNPNLYWYRQAAGRGLQLLFYSVGIGQISSEVPQNLSASRPQDRQFILSSKKLLLSDSGFYLCAWGQAYYEQYFGPGTRLTVT.

This chain uses TRBV5-1 with TRBJ1-1; 7 bases match TRBD1. CDR1 SGHRS and CDR2 YFSETQ come from the germline V gene. The CDR3 sequence is 14 residues long. V lost 4 bases, J lost 1 base, and 4 bases stayed unmatched. In nucleotides, the CDR3 is TGCGCCAGCAGCACGGGACAGCAGAACACTGAAGCTTTCTTT. It translates to CASSTGQQNTEAFF.

This chain uses TRBV19 with TRBJ2-1; the match to TRBD2 covers 13 bases. This CDR3 comprises 16 residues. Trimming at V came to 5 bases and at J to 2 bases, leaving 3 bases not matched to a gene. Germline V gene sequence: CDR1 LNHDA, CDR2 SQIVND (reference sequence). CDR3 in DNA: TGTGCCAGTAGTGGGACTAGCGGGACCCCCTACAATGAGCAGTTCTTC. Translated: CASSGTSGTPYNEQFF.

V and J are TRBV2 and TRBJ1-6; D is ambiguous. With 3 bases removed from V and 8 bases from J, the gap between germline ends came to 14 bases. CDR1 is SNHLY, CDR2 FYNNEI, per germline. The CDR3 extends over 15 amino acids. The CDR3 region is CASSEMGSIHSPLHF. DNA of the CDR3: TGTGCCAGCAGTGAGATGGGCAGTATTCATTCACCCCTCCACTTT.